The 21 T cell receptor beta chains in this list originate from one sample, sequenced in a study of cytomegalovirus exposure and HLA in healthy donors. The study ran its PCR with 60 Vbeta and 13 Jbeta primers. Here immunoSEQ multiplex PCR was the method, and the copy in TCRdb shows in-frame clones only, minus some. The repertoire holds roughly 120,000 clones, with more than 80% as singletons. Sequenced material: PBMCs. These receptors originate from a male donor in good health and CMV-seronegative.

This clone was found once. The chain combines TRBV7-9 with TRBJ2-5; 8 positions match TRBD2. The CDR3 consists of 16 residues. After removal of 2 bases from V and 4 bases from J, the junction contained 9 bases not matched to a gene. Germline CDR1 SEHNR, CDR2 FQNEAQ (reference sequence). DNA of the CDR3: TGTGCCAGCAGCTTATCGAGCGGGAGACTTCCAGAGACCCAGTACTTC. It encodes CASSLSSGRLPETQYF.

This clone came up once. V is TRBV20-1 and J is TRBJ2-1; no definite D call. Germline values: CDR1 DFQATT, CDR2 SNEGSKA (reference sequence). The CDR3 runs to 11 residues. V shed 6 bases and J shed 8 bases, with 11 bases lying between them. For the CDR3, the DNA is TGCAGTGCGGGCCGTCTCGATGAGCAGTTCTTC. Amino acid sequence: CSAGRLDEQFF.

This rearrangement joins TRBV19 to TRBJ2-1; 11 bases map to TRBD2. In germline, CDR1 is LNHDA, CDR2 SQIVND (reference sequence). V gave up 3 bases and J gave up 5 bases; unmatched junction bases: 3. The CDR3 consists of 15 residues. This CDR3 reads CASSIGLAGNNEQFF. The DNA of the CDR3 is TGTGCCAGTAGTATCGGACTAGCGGGTAACAATGAGCAGTTCTTC.

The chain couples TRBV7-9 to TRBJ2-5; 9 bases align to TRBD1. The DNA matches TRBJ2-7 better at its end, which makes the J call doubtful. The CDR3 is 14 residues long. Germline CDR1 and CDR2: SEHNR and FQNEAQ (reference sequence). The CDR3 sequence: CASSYTGGAYEQYF. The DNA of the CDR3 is TGTGCCAGCAGCTACACAGGGGGCGCCTACGAGCAGTACTTC.

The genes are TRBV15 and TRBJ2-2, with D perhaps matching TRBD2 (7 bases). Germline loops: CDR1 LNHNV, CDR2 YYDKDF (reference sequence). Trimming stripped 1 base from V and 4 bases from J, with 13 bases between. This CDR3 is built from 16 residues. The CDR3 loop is CATSRGREGGTGELFF. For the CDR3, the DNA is TGTGCCACCAGCAGAGGAAGGGAGGGGGGCACCGGGGAGCTGTTTTTT.

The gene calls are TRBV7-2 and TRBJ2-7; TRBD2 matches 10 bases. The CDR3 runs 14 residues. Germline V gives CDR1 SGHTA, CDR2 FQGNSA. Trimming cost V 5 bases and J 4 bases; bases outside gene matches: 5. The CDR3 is CASSRGLARYEQYF. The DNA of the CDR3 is TGTGCCAGCAGCCGGGGACTAGCGCGATACGAGCAGTACTTC.

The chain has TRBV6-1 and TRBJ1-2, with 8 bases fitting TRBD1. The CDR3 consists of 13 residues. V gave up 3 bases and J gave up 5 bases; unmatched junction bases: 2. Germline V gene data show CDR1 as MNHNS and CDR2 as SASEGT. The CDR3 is CASSETGEYGYTF. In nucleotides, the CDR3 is TGTGCCAGCAGTGAGACAGGGGAGTATGGCTACACCTTC.

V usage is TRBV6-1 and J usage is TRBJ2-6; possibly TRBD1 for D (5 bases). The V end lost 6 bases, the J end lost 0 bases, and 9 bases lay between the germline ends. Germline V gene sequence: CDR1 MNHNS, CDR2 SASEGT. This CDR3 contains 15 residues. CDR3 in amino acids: CASSGHISGANVLTF. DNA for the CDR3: TGTGCCAGCAGCGGACACATCTCTGGGGCCAACGTCCTGACTTTC.

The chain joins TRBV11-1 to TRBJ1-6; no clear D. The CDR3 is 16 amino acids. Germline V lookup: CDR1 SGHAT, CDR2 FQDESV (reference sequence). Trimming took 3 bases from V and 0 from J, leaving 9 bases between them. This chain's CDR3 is CASSLVASSYNSPLHF. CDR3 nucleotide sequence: TGTGCCAGCAGCTTGGTCGCGAGCTCCTATAATTCACCCCTCCACTTT.

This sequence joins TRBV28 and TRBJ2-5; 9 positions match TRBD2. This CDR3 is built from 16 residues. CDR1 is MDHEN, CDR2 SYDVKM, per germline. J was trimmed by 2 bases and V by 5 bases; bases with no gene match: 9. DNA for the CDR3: TGTGCCAGCAGTGTCACGGGGCTAGCGGGGCAAGAGACCCAGTACTTC. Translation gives CASSVTGLAGQETQYF.

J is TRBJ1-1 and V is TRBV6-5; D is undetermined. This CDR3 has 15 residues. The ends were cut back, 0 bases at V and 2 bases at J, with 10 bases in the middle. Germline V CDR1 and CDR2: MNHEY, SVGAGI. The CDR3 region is CASSYSAQSNTEAFF. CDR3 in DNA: TGTGCCAGCAGTTACTCGGCTCAGTCCAACACTGAAGCTTTCTTT.

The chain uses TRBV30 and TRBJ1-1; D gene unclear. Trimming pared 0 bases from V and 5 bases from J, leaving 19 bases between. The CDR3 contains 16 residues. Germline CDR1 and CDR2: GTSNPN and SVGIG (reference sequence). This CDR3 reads CAWSVRTVGRRTEAFF. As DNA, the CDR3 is TGTGCCTGGAGTGTACGAACCGTGGGGAGACGGACTGAAGCTTTCTTT.

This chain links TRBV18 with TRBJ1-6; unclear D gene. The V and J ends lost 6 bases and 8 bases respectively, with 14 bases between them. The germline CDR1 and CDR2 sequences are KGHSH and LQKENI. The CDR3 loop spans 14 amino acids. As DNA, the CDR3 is TGTGCCAGCTCCCTAAATGAAAGAGATTCACCCCTCCACTTT. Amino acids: CASSLNERDSPLHF.

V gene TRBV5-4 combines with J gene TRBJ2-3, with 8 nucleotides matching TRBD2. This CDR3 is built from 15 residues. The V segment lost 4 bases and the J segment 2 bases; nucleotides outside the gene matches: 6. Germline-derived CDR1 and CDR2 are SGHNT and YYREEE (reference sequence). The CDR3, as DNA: TGTGCCAGCAGCCTCAAGCGGGAGTCCACAGATACGCAGTATTTT. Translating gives CASSLKRESTDTQYF.

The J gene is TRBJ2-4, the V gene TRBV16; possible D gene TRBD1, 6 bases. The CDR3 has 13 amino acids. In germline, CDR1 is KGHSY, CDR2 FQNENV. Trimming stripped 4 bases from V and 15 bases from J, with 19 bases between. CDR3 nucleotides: TGTGCCAGCAGCCGGGTATCGGACAGCGTGCTGTACTTC. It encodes CASSRVSDSVLYF.

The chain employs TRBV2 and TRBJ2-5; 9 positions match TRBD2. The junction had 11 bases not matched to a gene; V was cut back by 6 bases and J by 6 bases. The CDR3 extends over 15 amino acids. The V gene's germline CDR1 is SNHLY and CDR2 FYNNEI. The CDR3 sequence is CASSLTSGLVKTQYF. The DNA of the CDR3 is TGTGCCAGCAGCCTGACTAGCGGCCTTGTAAAGACCCAGTACTTC.

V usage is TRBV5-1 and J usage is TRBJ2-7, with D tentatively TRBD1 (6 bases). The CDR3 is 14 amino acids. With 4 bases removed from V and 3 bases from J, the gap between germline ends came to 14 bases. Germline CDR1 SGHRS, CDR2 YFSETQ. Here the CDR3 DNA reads TGCGCCAGCAGCCCCAGACAGGAGAGCTACGAGCAGTACTTC. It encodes CASSPRQESYEQYF.

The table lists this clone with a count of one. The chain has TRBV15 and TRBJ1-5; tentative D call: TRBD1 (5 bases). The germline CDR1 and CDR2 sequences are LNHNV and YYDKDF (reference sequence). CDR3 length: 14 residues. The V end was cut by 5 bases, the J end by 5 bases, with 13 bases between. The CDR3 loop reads CATSFKGWDQPQHF. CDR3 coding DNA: TGTGCCACCAGCTTTAAGGGGTGGGATCAGCCCCAGCATTTT. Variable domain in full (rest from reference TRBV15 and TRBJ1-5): DAMVIQNPRYQVTQFGKPVTLSCSQTLNHNVMYWYQQKSSQAPKLLFHYYDKDFNNEADTPDNFQSRRPNTSFCFLDIRSPGLGDTAMYLCATSFKGWDQPQHFGDGTRLSIL.

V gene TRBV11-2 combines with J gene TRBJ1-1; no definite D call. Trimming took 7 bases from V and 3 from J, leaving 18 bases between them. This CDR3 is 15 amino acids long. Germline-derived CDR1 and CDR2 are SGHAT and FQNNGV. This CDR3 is CASNQMSGGYTEAFF. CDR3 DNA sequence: TGTGCCAGCAACCAAATGTCGGGAGGGTACACTGAAGCTTTCTTT. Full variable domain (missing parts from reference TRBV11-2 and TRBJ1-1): EAGVAQSPRYKIIEKRQSVAFWCNPISGHATLYWYQQILGQGPKLLIQFQNNGVVDDSQLPKDRFSAERLKGVDSTLKIQPAKLEDSAVYLCASNQMSGGYTEAFFGQGTRLTVV.

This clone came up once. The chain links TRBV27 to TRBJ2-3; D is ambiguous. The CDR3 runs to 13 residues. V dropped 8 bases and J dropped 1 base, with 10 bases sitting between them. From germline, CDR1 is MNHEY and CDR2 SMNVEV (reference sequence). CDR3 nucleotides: TGTGCCAGCCGTAGCTTCGGCACAGATACGCAGTATTTT. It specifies CASRSFGTDTQYF.

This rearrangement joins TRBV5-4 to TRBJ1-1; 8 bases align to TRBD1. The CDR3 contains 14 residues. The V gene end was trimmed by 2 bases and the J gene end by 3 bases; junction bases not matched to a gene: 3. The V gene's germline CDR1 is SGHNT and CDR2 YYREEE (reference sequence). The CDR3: CASSLTGGYTEAFF. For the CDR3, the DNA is TGTGCCAGCAGCTTAACAGGGGGTTACACTGAAGCTTTCTTT.